The next 14 T cell receptor beta chains were all read from a single sample in a study of blood T cells in healthy people across ages. With a J-beta primer mix and a sample-barcoded 5' primer, a second PCR ran about 7 to 12 cycles. TCRdb re-analysed the 5' RACE reads in MiXCR, keeping a single row per CDR3 protein. The sample holds 1.5 million to 1.8 million distinct CDR3 sequences, approximately 43% seen once. The specimen was blood. Every receptor here comes from a young woman in good health.

This clonotype has only a few counts. The chain carries TRBV7-2 and TRBJ2-2, with TRBD1 as a possible D gene (5 bases). This CDR3 spans 15 amino acids. The germline gives CDR1 SGHTA, CDR2 FQGNSA. Trimming pared 3 bases from V and 1 base from J, leaving 9 bases between. The CDR3 here is CASSLTVQNTGELFF. The CDR3 region has the DNA TGTGCCAGCAGCTTGACAGTTCAGAACACCGGGGAGCTGTTTTTT.

The V gene is TRBV28, the J gene TRBJ2-1, with D unresolved. Germline V gene data show CDR1 as MDHEN and CDR2 as SYDVKM. CDR3 length: 14 residues. V lost 1 base and J lost 9, with 13 bases in between. The CDR3 region has the DNA TGTGCCAGCAGTTTATCGTCAGAATGGGGTGAGCAGTTCTTC. Translating it yields CASSLSSEWGEQFF.

The chain has TRBV7-2 and TRBJ2-1; D is perhaps TRBD2 (6 bases). The CDR3 totals 13 residues. Trimming left V 1 base short and J 11 bases short, with 12 bases between. Germline V gives CDR1 SGHTA, CDR2 FQGNSA. CDR3 protein: CASSLELTRKQFF. CDR3 DNA sequence: TGTGCCAGCAGCTTAGAGCTGACTAGGAAGCAGTTCTTC.

The gene calls are TRBV7-9 and TRBJ2-1; no clear D. Trimming cost V 8 bases and J 7 bases, with 15 bases left between them. CDR1 SEHNR and CDR2 FQNEAQ come from the germline V gene (reference sequence). The CDR3 runs 13 residues. The CDR3 loop reads CASGYENRNEQFF. DNA of the CDR3: TGTGCCAGCGGGTACGAAAATAGGAATGAGCAGTTCTTC.

The chain couples TRBV12-3 or TRBV12-4 to TRBJ2-7; D unclear. The V end was cut by 3 bases, the J end by 2 bases, with 11 bases between. The CDR3 runs 14 residues. As DNA, the CDR3 is TGTGCCAGCAGTTTGCTGAGTCCAGCCTACGAGCAGTACTTC. This encodes CASSLLSPAYEQYF.

The chain links TRBV4-3 to TRBJ2-3; 10 nucleotides align to TRBD2. CDR1 LGHNA and CDR2 YSLEER come from the germline V gene. The junction had 14 bases not matched to a gene; V was cut back by 6 bases and J by 5 bases. This CDR3 region has 17 residues. The CDR3 sequence is CASSYIAGGFGGDTQYF. The CDR3, as DNA: TGCGCCAGCAGTTACATAGCGGGAGGTTTTGGTGGAGATACGCAGTATTTT.

The chain links TRBV6-6 to TRBJ2-3; 9 bases are shared with TRBD2. CDR3 length: 16 amino acids. CDR1 is MNHNY and CDR2 is SVGAGI in the germline V gene (reference sequence). With 3 bases clipped from V and 6 bases from J, the junction kept 10 bases outside the gene matches. DNA of the CDR3: TGTGCCAGCAGTTATGTAAGCGGGGGGTCGCGGGATACGCAGTATTTT. This sequence encodes CASSYVSGGSRDTQYF.

In regard to this clonotype: One end of the junction does not line up with germline, which may come from a read error. The chain joins TRBV12-3 or TRBV12-4 to TRBJ2-3, with unresolved D. There are 13 residues in the CDR3. The CDR3 here is CASSLKRTDMQYF. The CDR3 coding sequence is TGTGCCAGCAGTTTAAAGCGCACAGATATGCAGTATTTT.

The genes are TRBV4-3 and TRBJ2-1, with D hard to call. This CDR3 has 15 amino acids. With 0 bases removed from V and 5 bases from J, the gap between germline ends came to 11 bases. Germline CDR1 is LGHNA and CDR2 is YSLEER. CDR3 in DNA: TGCGCCAGCAGCCAAGAAGGCAGTCGACACAATGAGCAGTTCTTC. This encodes CASSQEGSRHNEQFF.

This clonotype was observed a few times. The genes are TRBV6-5 and TRBJ2-7; D is perhaps TRBD2 (6 bases). The J call is in doubt because the DNA end fits TRBJ2-5 better. The germline V gene has CDR1 MNHEY and CDR2 SVGAGI. This CDR3 is built from 14 residues. The CDR3 DNA sequence: TGTGCCAGCAGCCCAACTAGCAGGAGTGAGACCCAGTACTTC. This codes for CASSPTSRSETQYF.

V and J are TRBV6-2 or TRBV6-3 and TRBJ2-4, with 7 bases identical to TRBD1. The CDR3 has 15 residues. J was trimmed by 2 bases and V by 7 bases; bases with no gene match: 8. Germline CDR1 reads MNHEY; CDR2 reads SVGEGT. This chain's CDR3 is CASTRTGAPKNIQYF. As DNA, the CDR3 is TGTGCCAGCACTAGAACAGGGGCCCCCAAAAACATTCAGTACTTC.

This clonotype was observed many times. The chain recombines TRBV6-6 with TRBJ2-7; 7 bases fit TRBD2. Germline V gene lookup returns CDR1 MNHNY and CDR2 SVGAGI (reference sequence). The ends lost 5 bases at V and 4 bases at J; junction bases unmatched: 5. This CDR3 is 13 amino acids long. CDR3 sequence reads: CASSNGLVYEQYF. The CDR3 coding sequence is TGTGCCAGCAGTAACGGACTAGTGTACGAGCAGTACTTC.

This clonotype was seen a few times. The rearrangement uses TRBV20-1 and TRBJ2-1; TRBD2 matches 7 bases. The CDR3 covers 15 residues. With V trimmed by 4 bases and J by 0 bases, 6 bases remained unmatched. Germline V CDR1 and CDR2: DFQATT, SNEGSKA (reference sequence). CDR3 amino acids: CSATKRGYSYNEQFF. The CDR3 bases are TGCAGTGCTACCAAGCGGGGCTACTCCTACAATGAGCAGTTCTTC.

The rearrangement joins TRBV7-9 to TRBJ2-7; 14 bases are shared with TRBD2. V dropped 4 bases and J dropped 6; count of bases not matched to a gene: 11. The germline V gene has CDR1 SEHNR and CDR2 FQNEAQ (reference sequence). This CDR3 comprises 17 residues. The CDR3 protein is CASSSHEGLAGVVEQYF. The CDR3 DNA reads TGTGCCAGCAGCTCCCACGAGGGACTAGCGGGAGTCGTCGAGCAGTACTTC.